The 17 T cell receptor beta chains below were found in one sample sequenced in a study of blood T cell repertoires in COVID-19. The protocol was immunoSEQ multiplex PCR, while the TCRdb copy is restricted to in-frame clones and leaves out a portion. Of tens of thousands of clones in the sample, 75% to 90% are singletons; the top ten hold roughly 15%. The source material was peripheral blood. These receptors came from a male donor with acute or convalescent COVID-19.

This chain connects TRBV14 to TRBJ2-5, with TRBD2 matching over 9 bases. The CDR3 is 15 residues long. Germline CDR1 and CDR2: SGHDN and FVKESK. V dropped 4 bases and J dropped 5; count of bases not matched to a gene: 8. CDR3 residues: CASSPGLALRETQYF. The CDR3 DNA is TGTGCCAGCAGCCCGGGACTAGCCCTTCGGGAGACCCAGTACTTC. Full variable domain (remainder filled in from reference TRBV14 and TRBJ2-5): EAGVTQFPSHSVIEKGQTVTLRCDPISGHDNLYWYRRVMGKEIKFLLHFVKESKQDESGMPNNRFLAERTGGTYSTLKVQPAELEDSGVYFCASSPGLALRETQYFGPGTRLLVL.

The rearrangement joins TRBV7-3 to TRBJ2-1; 10 bases line up with TRBD2. The length of the CDR3 is 15 residues. J was trimmed by 4 bases and V by 5 bases; bases with no gene match: 5. CDR1 is SGHTA, CDR2 FQGTGA, per germline. CDR3 sequence reads: CASSVALAGYNEQFF. For the CDR3, the DNA is TGTGCCAGCAGCGTAGCACTAGCGGGGTACAATGAGCAGTTCTTC.

V is TRBV19 and J is TRBJ1-2, with D maybe TRBD1 (6 bases). Between the trimmed V and J ends, which lost 6 bases and 4 bases, there was a span of 9 bases. Germline CDR1 LNHDA, CDR2 SQIVND (reference sequence). The CDR3 has 12 amino acids. DNA for the CDR3: TGTGCCAGTAGGACAGGTGTCTATGGCTACACCTTC. Residues: CASRTGVYGYTF.

The chain has TRBV2 and TRBJ2-7; TRBD1 matches at 9 bases. This CDR3 has 13 amino acids. V lost 6 bases to trimming and J lost 2 bases; unmatched junction nucleotides: 2. The V gene's germline CDR1 is SNHLY and CDR2 FYNNEI. The CDR3 bases are TGTGCCAGCAGGGGGACAGGGACCTACGAGCAGTACTTC. Protein: CASRGTGTYEQYF. Variable domain in full (rest from reference TRBV2 and TRBJ2-7): EPEVTQTPSHQVTQMGQEVILRCVPISNHLYFYWYRQILGQKVEFLVSFYNNEISEKSEIFDDQFSVERPDGSNFTLKIRSTKLEDSAMYFCASRGTGTYEQYFGPGTRLTVT.

The chain joins TRBV27 to TRBJ2-2, with D unresolved. Looked up from germline, CDR1 is MNHEY and CDR2 is SMNVEV (reference sequence). The CDR3 has 14 residues. Deletions cut 1 base from V and 8 bases from J, with 11 bases between. The CDR3 is CASSLFVFSGELFF. The CDR3 bases are TGTGCCAGCAGTTTATTTGTGTTTTCTGGGGAGCTGTTTTTT.

The CDR3 region has the DNA TGTGCCACCAGTGATTTGCCCAGCGTGGGTCCAGATACGCAGTATTTT. Translating gives CATSDLPSVGPDTQYF. The chain couples TRBV24-1 to TRBJ2-3; no reliable D call. The length of the CDR3 is 16 residues. V was clipped by 0 bases and J by 4 bases, with 13 bases between them. Germline V gene data show CDR1 as KGHDR and CDR2 as SFDVKD.

V and J are TRBV29-1 and TRBJ2-5, with 10 bases fitting TRBD1. Germline V gene sequence: CDR1 SQVTM, CDR2 ANQGSEA. Trimming cost V 5 bases and J 9 bases; bases outside gene matches: 6. This CDR3 is 12 amino acids long. CDR3 region: CSVSGTGEAQYF. CDR3 bases: TGCAGCGTTTCCGGGACAGGGGAGGCCCAGTACTTC.

J is TRBJ2-6 and V is TRBV5-4; the match to TRBD1 covers 9 bases. The CDR3 contains 18 residues. In germline, CDR1 is SGHNT, CDR2 YYREEE (reference sequence). The V gene end was trimmed by 8 bases and the J gene end by 0 bases; junction bases not matched to a gene: 12. CDR3 in DNA: TGTGCCAGTCCCCCTCCAGGGACAGGGAGCTCTGGGGCCAACGTCCTGACTTTC. Protein: CASPPPGTGSSGANVLTF.

The chain couples TRBV5-1 to TRBJ1-2, with D unclear. V was clipped by 0 bases and J by 8 bases, with 20 bases between them. Germline V gene data show CDR1 as SGHRS and CDR2 as YFSETQ. CDR3 length equals 16 residues. The CDR3 sequence: CASSLESPSFRGGYTF. CDR3 nucleotides: TGCGCCAGCAGCTTGGAATCCCCAAGTTTTCGAGGGGGCTACACCTTC. Full variable domain (missing parts from reference TRBV5-1 and TRBJ1-2): KAGVTQTPRYLIKTRGQQVTLSCSPISGHRSVSWYQQTPGQGLQFLFEYFSETQRNKGNFPGRFSGRQFSNSRSEMNVSTLELGDSALYLCASSLESPSFRGGYTFGSGTRLTVV.

This rearrangement joins TRBV24-1 to TRBJ2-1, with 9 bases identical to TRBD1. Germline V lookup: CDR1 KGHDR, CDR2 SFDVKD. V was clipped by 5 bases and J by 4 bases; unmatched bases: 5. The CDR3 extends over 15 amino acids. In nucleotides, the CDR3 is TGTGCCACCAGTGCGTGGGACAGGGCATACAATGAGCAGTTCTTC. Its protein is CATSAWDRAYNEQFF.

This sequence joins TRBV10-3 and TRBJ2-3, with 8 bases lining up with TRBD2. CDR1 and CDR2 (germline): ENHRY, SYGVKD. V lost 3 bases and J lost 4; bases outside the gene matches: 3. There are 14 residues in the CDR3. CDR3 bases: TGTGCCATCAGTGATACGGGGGGGGCAGATACGCAGTATTTT. Its translation: CAISDTGGADTQYF.

The chain recombines TRBV5-1 with TRBJ1-1; a weak D match, TRBD1 (6 bases). The CDR3 has 15 residues. From germline, CDR1 is SGHRS and CDR2 YFSETQ. V shed 2 bases and J shed 3 bases, with 14 bases lying between them. CDR3 in DNA: TGCGCCAGCAGCTTAGGACAGTCGAGGGACACTGAAGCTTTCTTT. Translation: CASSLGQSRDTEAFF.

This clone came up once. This rearrangement joins TRBV28 to TRBJ2-7; 9 bases match TRBD2. Germline CDR1 reads MDHEN; CDR2 reads SYDVKM. This CDR3 contains 15 residues. Losses at the gene ends were 4 bases for V and 2 bases for J; bases not matched to a gene: 6. The CDR3 sequence: CASSSHSGGPYEQYF. The CDR3 region has the DNA TGTGCCAGCAGTTCCCACAGCGGGGGGCCCTACGAGCAGTACTTC.

The chain is built from TRBV18 and TRBJ1-6; 7 positions agree with TRBD1. The V and J ends lost 5 bases and 9 bases, in that order; junction bases with no gene match: 13. The CDR3 has 16 amino acids. Germline assignment: CDR1 KGHSH and CDR2 LQKENI. CDR3 residues: CASSLTGLGDGSPLHF. In DNA, the CDR3 is TGTGCCAGCTCATTGACAGGGTTAGGAGACGGTTCACCCCTCCACTTT.

The chain combines TRBV5-1 with TRBJ2-7; TRBD1 agrees at 9 bases. V was pared by 3 bases and J by 3 bases, with 10 bases of the junction left unmatched. The CDR3 has 16 amino acids. Germline V lookup: CDR1 SGHRS, CDR2 YFSETQ. In nucleotides, the CDR3 is TGCGCCAGCAGCTATGCCATGGGACAGGGAGTCTACGAGCAGTACTTC. Translating it yields CASSYAMGQGVYEQYF.

This clone was detected once. The chain combines TRBV5-6 with TRBJ2-2; TRBD1 might be the D (5 bases). The germline gives CDR1 SGHDT, CDR2 YYEEEE. This CDR3 is built from 16 residues. V dropped 2 bases and J dropped 7 bases, with 18 bases sitting between them. The chain's CDR3 is CASSLVQAGLGGELFF. In DNA form, the CDR3 reads TGTGCCAGCAGCTTAGTACAGGCAGGTCTCGGCGGGGAGCTGTTTTTT.

The rearrangement links TRBV4-1 to TRBJ2-3; TRBD2 agrees at 8 bases. This CDR3 region has 17 residues. The V gene's germline CDR1 is MGHRA and CDR2 YSYEKL. The V gene end was trimmed by 1 base and the J gene end by 7 bases; junction bases not matched to a gene: 13. CDR3 DNA: TGCGCCAGCAGCCAAGCGCCTGGCGGGGGGCCCAAAAATACGCAGTATTTT. Protein product: CASSQAPGGGPKNTQYF.